This T cell receptor (beta chain) was obtained from a study of neurological immune-mediated disorders (dated by TCRdb to the late 2010s). Concerning the study at large: Among the approximately 34 multiple sclerosis patients, relapsing-remitting MS accounted for some 30 and secondary progressive MS accounted for 3. Using UMI-based sequencing, the study compared peripheral blood TCR-beta repertoires from patients with HTLV-I-associated myelopathy (HAM/TSP), patients with multiple sclerosis, and healthy controls. Longitudinal samples, technical triplicates and paired sorted CD4+ and CD8+ T-cell subsets, alongside PBMC samples, were included among the 106 TCR-beta libraries. The cohort included 60 to 70 subjects: about 14 with HAM/TSP, around 35 with multiple sclerosis, and roughly 20 healthy controls. The paper as a whole reports these results and caveats: TCR clonal expansion was highest in HAM/TSP patients and lowest in MS patients, with MS patients falling below even healthy controls. No identical CDR3 amino acid sequences were found to be shared among expanded clones across subjects, suggesting that TCR-beta repertoires were private in all groups. No association of the MS cluster with clinical or MRI features was observed, and the need for larger cohorts was stated by the authors. In a phylogenetic analysis, the repertoires of 18 out of 34 MS patients fell into a single cluster of related CDR3 sequences, pointing to a possible signature at the repertoire level.

V was cut back by 5 bases and J by 4 bases, leaving a gap of 13 bases between them. The CDR3 runs 14 amino acids, cysteine and phenylalanine included. Only CDR3 DNA is held: 42 bases, read in frame from base 1. Reading the germline V gene gives CDR1 SGHTA and CDR2 FQGNSA. For the unsorted PBMC libraries, 2 million PBMCs were stored in RNAlater at -80 degrees C until RNA extraction and were used to generate the libraries. The multiple sclerosis patients were enrolled in a US clinical protocol that evaluated disease progression with magnetic resonance imaging. Peripheral blood was subjected to Ficoll-Hypaque density gradient centrifugation to isolate PBMCs, which were then cryopreserved in liquid nitrogen. This clonotype was counted ten times or more. What this receptor recognizes is not known. There are no base qualities to consult, and no much larger clone falls within one base. cDNA synthesis used template-switch 5'RACE with a primer carrying a 10-nucleotide random unique molecular identifier tagging each TCR transcript. Each sequencing run produced over 160 million TCR-beta sequences covering 15-18 subjects. The RNeasy kit was used to extract total RNA. The KAPA Real-time Library Amplification kit was used to amplify TCR-beta VDJ regions with primers targeting the TCR constant region and the 5'RACE anchor. Sample indexes and Illumina adaptors were added in a first PCR, after which library yield was increased in a second PCR. After Ampure bead purification, the roughly 650 bp TCR product was size-selected on a 2% E-gel SizeSelection system. Before pooling, library quality was checked on a Bioanalyzer, concentration was measured with Qubit, and libraries were quantified with the Kapa Library Quantification kit. Paired-end 2 x 150 bp sequencing of the libraries was performed on an Illumina HiSeq 2500. To increase sequence diversity, about 25-31% phiX was spiked into each library pool. On the authors' methods: Quality-filtered reads were processed with the UMI-based MiGEC pipeline, which removed over 75% of raw TCR sequences during error correction. IMGT germline references were used for aligning VDJ genes, and each clonotype was defined as a unique CDR3 amino acid sequence together with its V-J genes. VDJtools evaluated clonal expansion, Shannon diversity and CDR3 relatedness (CalcPairwiseDistances, ClusterSamples); CLCbio workbench built phylogenetic trees. Using coefficient-of-variation modelling across technical triplicates, the study counted a clone as expanded if it had at least 8 unique UMIs. The public reads were reprocessed in TCRdb via fastp at Q25 and MiXCR, keeping in-frame beta chains. A single entry per CDR3 protein holds the most common genes and DNA from its merged rows. The V and J calls and clone size are TCRdb's, not the authors'. The sample table shows more than 50,000 distinct CDR3 sequences, and about 3.7% are seen once. Jointly, the top ten make up approximately 7.1% of the sample.

Material for sequencing was PBMCs. In this chain, TRBV7-2 is recombined with TRBJ2-3; the D gene is possibly TRBD2, with 5 bases matching. The TCR sequence derives from a woman aged 55 to 70 with multiple sclerosis. The CDR3 region reads CASSRRLPPDTQYF. The sequenced DNA: TGTGCCAGCAGCCGGAGGTTACCACCAGATACGCAGTATTTT.